The T cell receptor (beta chain) under discussion was sequenced for a study of shared clonotypes between healthy human individuals. Study summary: Per donor, CD8 memory used one plate, CD8 naive used two, CD4 memory used three and CD4 naive used three.

Sorted-subset replicate PCR reactions were performed with around 200 ng DNA, corresponding to about 30,000 T cell genomes. The assay was immunoSEQ multiplex PCR, and TCRdb's table has in-frame clones only and misses some. This table holds about 800,000 clones, approximately 96% found once. As concerns this clone: Its antigen is unidentified.

Study findings and constraints: Among the subsets, naive ones generally showed larger estimated richness than memory ones. Clonotypes which were not shared had lower generation probabilities than clonotypes that all four donors shared.

Naive CD8 isolation took CD45RO-negative cells positively selected for CCR7 and excluded terminally differentiated effector memory CD45RA+ cells. The clonotype comes from a man between 25 and 39 years old in good health. Sequencing was done on a sample of naive CD8+ T cells sorted from blood.

CDR3: CASSKTGPNRDYGYTF. As DNA, the CDR3 is TGTGCCAGCAGCAAGACAGGCCCTAATCGCGACTATGGCTACACCTTC. This chain links TRBV21-1 with TRBJ1-2; the table's D gene call, TRBD1, was not cross checked with the DNA. TRBV21-1 is tagged as a pseudogene. The CDR3 runs 16 residues.